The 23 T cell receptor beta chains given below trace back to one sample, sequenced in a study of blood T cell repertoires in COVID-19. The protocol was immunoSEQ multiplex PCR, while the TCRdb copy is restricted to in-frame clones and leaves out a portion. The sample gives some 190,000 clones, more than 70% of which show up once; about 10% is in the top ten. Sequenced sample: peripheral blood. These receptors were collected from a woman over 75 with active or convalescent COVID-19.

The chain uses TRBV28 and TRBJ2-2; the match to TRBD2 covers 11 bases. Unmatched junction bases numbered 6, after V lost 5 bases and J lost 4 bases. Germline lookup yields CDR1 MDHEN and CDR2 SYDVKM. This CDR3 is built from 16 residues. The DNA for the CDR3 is TGTGCCAGCAGTACTAGCGGGAGAGGGCGCACCGGGGAGCTGTTTTTT. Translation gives CASSTSGRGRTGELFF.

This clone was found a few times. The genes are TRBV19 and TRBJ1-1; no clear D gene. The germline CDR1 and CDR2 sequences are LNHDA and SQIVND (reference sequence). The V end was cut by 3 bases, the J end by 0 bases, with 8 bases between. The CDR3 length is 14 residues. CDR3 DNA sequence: TGTGCCAGTAGTATCCCCCAGATGAACACTGAAGCTTTCTTT. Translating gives CASSIPQMNTEAFF.

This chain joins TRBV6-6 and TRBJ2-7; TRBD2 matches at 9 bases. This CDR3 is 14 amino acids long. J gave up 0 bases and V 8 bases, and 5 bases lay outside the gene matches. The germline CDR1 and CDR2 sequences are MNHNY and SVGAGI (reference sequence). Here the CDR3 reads CASAGLAVSYEQYF. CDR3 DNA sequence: TGTGCCAGCGCGGGACTAGCCGTCTCCTACGAGCAGTACTTC.

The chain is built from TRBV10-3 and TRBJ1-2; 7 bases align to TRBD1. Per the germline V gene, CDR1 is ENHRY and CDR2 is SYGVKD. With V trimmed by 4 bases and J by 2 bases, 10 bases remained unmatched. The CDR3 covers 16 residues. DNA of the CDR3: TGTGCCATCAGTGGACAGGGCTATCAACAAAACTATGGCTACACCTTC. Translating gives CAISGQGYQQNYGYTF.

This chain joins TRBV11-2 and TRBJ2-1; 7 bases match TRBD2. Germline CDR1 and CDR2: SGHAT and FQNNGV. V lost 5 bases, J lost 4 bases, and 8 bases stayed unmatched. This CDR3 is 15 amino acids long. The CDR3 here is CASSQGGREYNEQFF. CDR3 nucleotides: TGTGCCAGCAGCCAGGGCGGGAGAGAATACAATGAGCAGTTCTTC. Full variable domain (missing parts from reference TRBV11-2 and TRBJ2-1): EAGVAQSPRYKIIEKRQSVAFWCNPISGHATLYWYQQILGQGPKLLIQFQNNGVVDDSQLPKDRFSAERLKGVDSTLKIQPAKLEDSAVYLCASSQGGREYNEQFFGPGTRLTVL.

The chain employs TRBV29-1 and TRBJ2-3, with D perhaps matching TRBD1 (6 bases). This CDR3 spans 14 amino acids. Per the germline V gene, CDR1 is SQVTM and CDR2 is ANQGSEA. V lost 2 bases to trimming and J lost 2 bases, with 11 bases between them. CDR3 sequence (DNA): TGCAGCGTTGAATACAGGGAAAACACAGATACGCAGTATTTT. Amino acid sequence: CSVEYRENTDTQYF.

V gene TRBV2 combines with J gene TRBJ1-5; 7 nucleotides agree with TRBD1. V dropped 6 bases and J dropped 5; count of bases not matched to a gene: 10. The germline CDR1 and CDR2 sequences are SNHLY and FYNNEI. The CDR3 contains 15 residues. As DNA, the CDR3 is TGTGCCAGCAGGAGAGACAGGGAGCGAGATCAGCCCCAGCATTTT. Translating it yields CASRRDRERDQPQHF.

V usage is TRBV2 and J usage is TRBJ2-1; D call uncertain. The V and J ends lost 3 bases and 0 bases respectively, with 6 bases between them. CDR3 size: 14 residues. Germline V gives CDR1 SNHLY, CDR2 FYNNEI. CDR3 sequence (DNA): TGTGCCAGCAGTGACGCTAGCTCCTACAATGAGCAGTTCTTC. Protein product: CASSDASSYNEQFF.

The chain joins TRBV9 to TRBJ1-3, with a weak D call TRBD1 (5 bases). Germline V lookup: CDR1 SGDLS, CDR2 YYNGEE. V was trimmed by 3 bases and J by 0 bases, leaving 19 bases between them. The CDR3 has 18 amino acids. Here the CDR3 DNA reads TGTGCCAGCAGCGACAGGACCAGGACCAGCCGCTCTGGAAACACCATATATTTT. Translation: CASSDRTRTSRSGNTIYF.

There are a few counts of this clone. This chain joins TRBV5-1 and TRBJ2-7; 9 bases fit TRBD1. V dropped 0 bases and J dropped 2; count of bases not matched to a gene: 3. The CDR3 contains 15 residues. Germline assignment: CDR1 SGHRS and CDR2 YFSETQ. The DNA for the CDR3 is TGCGCCAGCAGCTTGGGGGACAGGGCCCCCTACGAGCAGTACTTC. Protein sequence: CASSLGDRAPYEQYF.

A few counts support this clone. The CDR3 sequence: CASSTWPPSVYGYTF. DNA of the CDR3: TGTGCCAGCAGCACTTGGCCGCCTTCCGTGTATGGCTACACCTTC. The J gene is TRBJ1-2, the V gene TRBV21-1; the table's D call of TRBD1 was not tested on the DNA. TRBV21-1 is reported as a pseudogene. This CDR3 is 15 amino acids long.

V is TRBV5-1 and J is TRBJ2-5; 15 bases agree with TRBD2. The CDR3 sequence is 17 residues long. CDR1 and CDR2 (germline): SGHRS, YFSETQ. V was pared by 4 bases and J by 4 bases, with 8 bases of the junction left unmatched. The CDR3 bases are TGCGCCAGCAGCACCGGACTAGCGGGAGGGGGAGGAGAGACCCAGTACTTC. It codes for CASSTGLAGGGGETQYF.

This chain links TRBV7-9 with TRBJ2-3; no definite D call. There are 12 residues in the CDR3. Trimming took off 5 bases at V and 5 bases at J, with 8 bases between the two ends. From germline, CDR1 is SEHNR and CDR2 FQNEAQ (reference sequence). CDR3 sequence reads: CASSPRRDTQYF. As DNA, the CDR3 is TGTGCCAGCAGCCCGAGGAGAGATACGCAGTATTTT.

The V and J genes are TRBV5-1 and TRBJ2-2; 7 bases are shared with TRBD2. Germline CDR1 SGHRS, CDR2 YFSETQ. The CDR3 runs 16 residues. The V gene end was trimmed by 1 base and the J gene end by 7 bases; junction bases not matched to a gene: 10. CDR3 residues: CASSLWASGIYGELFF. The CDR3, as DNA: TGCGCCAGCAGCTTGTGGGCTAGCGGAATTTACGGGGAGCTGTTTTTT.

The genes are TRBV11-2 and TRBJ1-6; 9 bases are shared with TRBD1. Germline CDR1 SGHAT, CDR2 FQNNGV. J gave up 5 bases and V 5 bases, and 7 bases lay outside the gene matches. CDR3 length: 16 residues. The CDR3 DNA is TGTGCCAGCAGCCTCAGGACAGGGGCCGATAATTCACCCCTCCACTTT. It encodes CASSLRTGADNSPLHF.

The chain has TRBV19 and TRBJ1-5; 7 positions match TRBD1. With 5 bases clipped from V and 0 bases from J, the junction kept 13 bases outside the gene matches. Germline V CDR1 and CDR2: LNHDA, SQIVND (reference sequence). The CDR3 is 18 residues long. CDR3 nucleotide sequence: TGTGCCAGTAGTCTGGACCCGGGACAGATGAATAGCAATCAGCCCCAGCATTTT. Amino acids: CASSLDPGQMNSNQPQHF.

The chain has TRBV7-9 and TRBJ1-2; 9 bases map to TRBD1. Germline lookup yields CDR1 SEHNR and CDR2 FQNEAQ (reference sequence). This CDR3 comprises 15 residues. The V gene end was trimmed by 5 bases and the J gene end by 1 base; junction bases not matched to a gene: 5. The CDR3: CASSPGTGNNYGYTF. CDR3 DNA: TGTGCCAGCAGCCCCGGGACAGGGAATAACTATGGCTACACCTTC. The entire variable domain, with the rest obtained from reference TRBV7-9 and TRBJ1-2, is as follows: DTGVSQNPRHKITKRGQNVTFRCDPISEHNRLYWYRQTLGQGPEFLTYFQNEAQLEKSRLLSDRFSAERPKGSFSTLEIQRTEQGDSAMYLCASSPGTGNNYGYTFGSGTRLTVV.

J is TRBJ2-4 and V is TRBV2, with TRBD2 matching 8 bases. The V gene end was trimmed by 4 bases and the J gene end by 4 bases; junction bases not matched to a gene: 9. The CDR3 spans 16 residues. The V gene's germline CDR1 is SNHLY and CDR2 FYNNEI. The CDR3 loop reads CASSGGLAGIKNIQYF. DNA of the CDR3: TGTGCCAGCAGTGGCGGATTAGCGGGGATAAAAAACATTCAGTACTTC.

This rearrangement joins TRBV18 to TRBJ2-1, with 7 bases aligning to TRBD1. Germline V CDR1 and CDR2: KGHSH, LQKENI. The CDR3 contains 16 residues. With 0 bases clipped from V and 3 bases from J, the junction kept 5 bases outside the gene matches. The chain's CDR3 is CASSPPAGGVYNEQFF. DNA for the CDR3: TGTGCCAGCTCACCACCCGCAGGGGGAGTCTACAATGAGCAGTTCTTC.

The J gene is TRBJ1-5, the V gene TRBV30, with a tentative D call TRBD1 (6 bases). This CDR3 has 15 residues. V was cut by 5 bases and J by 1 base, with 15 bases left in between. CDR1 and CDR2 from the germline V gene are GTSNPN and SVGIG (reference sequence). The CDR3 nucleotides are TGTGCCTGGTCTGTAGGGACACTGAGCAATCAGCCCCAGCATTTT. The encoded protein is CAWSVGTLSNQPQHF.

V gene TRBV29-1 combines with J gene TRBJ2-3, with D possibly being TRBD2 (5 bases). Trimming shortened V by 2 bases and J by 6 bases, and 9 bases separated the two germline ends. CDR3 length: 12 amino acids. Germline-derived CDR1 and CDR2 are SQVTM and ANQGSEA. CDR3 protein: CSVETPGDTQYF. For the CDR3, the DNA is TGCAGCGTTGAAACACCGGGGGATACGCAGTATTTT.

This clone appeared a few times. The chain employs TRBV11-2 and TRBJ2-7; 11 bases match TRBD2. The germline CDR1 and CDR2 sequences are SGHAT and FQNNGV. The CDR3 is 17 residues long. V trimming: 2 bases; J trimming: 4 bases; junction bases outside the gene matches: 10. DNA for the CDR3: TGTGCCAGCAGCTTACTCTTTAGCGGGAGGGCCGAGTACGAGCAGTACTTC. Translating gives CASSLLFSGRAEYEQYF.

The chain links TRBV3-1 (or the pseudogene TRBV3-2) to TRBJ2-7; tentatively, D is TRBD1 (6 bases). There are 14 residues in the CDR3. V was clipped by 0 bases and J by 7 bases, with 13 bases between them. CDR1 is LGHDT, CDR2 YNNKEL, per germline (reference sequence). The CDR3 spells CASSQEAGAGEQYF. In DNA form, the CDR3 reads TGTGCCAGCAGCCAAGAAGCAGGGGCAGGTGAGCAGTACTTC.